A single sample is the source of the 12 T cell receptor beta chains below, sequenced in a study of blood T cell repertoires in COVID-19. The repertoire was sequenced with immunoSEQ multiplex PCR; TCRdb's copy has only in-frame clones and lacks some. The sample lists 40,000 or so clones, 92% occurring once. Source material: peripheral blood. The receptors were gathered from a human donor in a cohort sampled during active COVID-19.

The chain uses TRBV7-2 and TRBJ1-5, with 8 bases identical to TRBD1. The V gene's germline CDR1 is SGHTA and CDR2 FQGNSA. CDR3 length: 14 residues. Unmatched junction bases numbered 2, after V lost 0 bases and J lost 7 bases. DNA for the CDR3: TGTGCCAGCAGCTTAGCACCAGGGGGCCAGCCCCAGCATTTT. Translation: CASSLAPGGQPQHF.

CDR3 protein: CASSLVGSYNSPLHF. CDR3 coding DNA: TGTGCCAGCAGCTTAGTCGGGTCCTATAATTCACCCCTCCACTTT. V is TRBV7-3 and J is TRBJ1-6; D not certain. Trimming left V 2 bases short and J 1 base short, with 6 bases between. The CDR3 is 15 amino acids. CDR1 and CDR2 from the germline V gene are SGHTA and FQGTGA.

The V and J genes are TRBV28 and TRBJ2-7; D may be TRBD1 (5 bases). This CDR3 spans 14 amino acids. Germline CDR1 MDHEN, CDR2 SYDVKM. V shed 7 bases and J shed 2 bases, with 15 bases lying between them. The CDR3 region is CASKRQGHTYEQYF. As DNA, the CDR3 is TGTGCCAGCAAGAGGCAGGGCCATACCTACGAGCAGTACTTC.

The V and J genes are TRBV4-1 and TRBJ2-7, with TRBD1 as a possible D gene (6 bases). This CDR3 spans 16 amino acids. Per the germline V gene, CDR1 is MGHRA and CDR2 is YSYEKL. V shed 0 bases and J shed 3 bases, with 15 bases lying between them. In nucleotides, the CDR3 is TGCGCCAGCAGCCAAGAAGAGACAGGCCACTTCTACGAGCAGTACTTC. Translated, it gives CASSQEETGHFYEQYF.

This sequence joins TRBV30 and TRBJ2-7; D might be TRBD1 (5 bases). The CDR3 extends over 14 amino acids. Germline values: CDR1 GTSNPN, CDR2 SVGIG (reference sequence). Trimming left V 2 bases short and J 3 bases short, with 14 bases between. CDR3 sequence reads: CAWSTLTAYYEQYF. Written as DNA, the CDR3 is TGTGCCTGGAGTACTCTGACAGCTTACTACGAGCAGTACTTC.

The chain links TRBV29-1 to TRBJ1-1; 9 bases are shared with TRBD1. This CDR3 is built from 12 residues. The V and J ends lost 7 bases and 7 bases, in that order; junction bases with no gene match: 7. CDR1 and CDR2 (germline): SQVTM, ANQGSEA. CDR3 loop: CSELQGAGEAFF. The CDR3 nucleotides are TGCAGCGAACTACAGGGGGCGGGTGAAGCTTTCTTT.

CDR3 loop: CAISGSGHDYTF. The DNA for the CDR3 is TGTGCCATCAGTGGATCAGGCCATGACTACACCTTC. The chain combines TRBV10-3 with TRBJ1-2, with unresolved D. Looked up from germline, CDR1 is ENHRY and CDR2 is SYGVKD. The CDR3 is 12 residues long. V lost 4 bases, J lost 10 bases, and 13 bases lay in between.

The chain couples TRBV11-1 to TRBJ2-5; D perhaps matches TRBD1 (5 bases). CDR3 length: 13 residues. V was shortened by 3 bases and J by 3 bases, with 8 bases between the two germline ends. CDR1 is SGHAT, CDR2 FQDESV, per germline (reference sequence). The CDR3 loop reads CASSFGAEETQYF. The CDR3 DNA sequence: TGTGCCAGCAGCTTTGGGGCAGAAGAGACCCAGTACTTC.

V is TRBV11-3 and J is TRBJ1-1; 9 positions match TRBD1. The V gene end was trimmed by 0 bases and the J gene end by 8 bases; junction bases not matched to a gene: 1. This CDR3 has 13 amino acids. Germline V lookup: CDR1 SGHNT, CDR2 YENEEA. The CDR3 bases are TGTGCCAGCAGCTTAGATGGGACAGGGGAAGCTTTCTTT. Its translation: CASSLDGTGEAFF.

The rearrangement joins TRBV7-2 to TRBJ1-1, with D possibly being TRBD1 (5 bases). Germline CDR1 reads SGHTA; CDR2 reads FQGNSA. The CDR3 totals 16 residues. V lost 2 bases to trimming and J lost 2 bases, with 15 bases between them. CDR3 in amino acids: CASSLIILTGNTEAFF. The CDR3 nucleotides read TGTGCCAGCAGCTTAATTATACTTACAGGTAACACTGAAGCTTTCTTT.

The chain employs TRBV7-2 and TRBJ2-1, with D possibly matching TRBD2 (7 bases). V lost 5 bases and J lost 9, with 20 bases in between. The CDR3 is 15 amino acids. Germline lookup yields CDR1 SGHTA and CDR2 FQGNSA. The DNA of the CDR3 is TGTGCCAGCAGCCGGTTAACGAGGGGAGGGGGTGAGCAGTTCTTC. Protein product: CASSRLTRGGGEQFF.

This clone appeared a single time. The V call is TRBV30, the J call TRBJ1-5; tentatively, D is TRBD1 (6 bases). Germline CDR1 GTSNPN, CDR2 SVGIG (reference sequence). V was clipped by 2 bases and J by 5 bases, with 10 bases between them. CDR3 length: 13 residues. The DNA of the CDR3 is TGTGCCTGGAGTCAGAAGGGGGATCAGCCCCAGCATTTT. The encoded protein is CAWSQKGDQPQHF.